A selection of T cell receptor beta chains follows, all from one sample in a study of T cell repertoires in cytomegalovirus infection. The antigens of these receptors remain unknown. TCRdb itself ran the reads through MiXCR, one entry per CDR3 protein. The repertoire holds a few hundred thousand distinct CDR3 sequences, approximately 46% seen once, with 43% in the top ten. The material was cultured PBMCs, obtained from culture after CMV antigen stimulation. The receptors here all came from a human donor in good health (CMV status not recorded). Some clones in this sample may be carry-over from other donors' samples. CDR3s leave out the opening cysteine and the closing phenylalanine or tryptophan. The order of the fields is V gene, CDR3 length, J gene, CDR3 protein.

v_call: TRBV7-9
cdr3_length: 14
j_call: TRBJ1-6
cdr3_aa: ASSGNQGTYNSPLH

v_call: TRBV7-2
cdr3_length: 13
j_call: TRBJ2-3
cdr3_aa: ASSSLTGGTDTQY

v_call: TRBV7-2
cdr3_length: 14
j_call: TRBJ2-1
cdr3_aa: ASSPSGPGLPRGQF

v_call: TRBV4-1
cdr3_length: 15
j_call: TRBJ2-3
cdr3_aa: ASSQDRAGGMTDTQY

v_call: TRBV7-2
cdr3_length: 12
j_call: TRBJ2-3
cdr3_aa: ASTGDSSGDTQY

v_call: TRBV7-2
cdr3_length: 11
j_call: TRBJ2-5
cdr3_aa: ASSLSFVETQY

v_call: TRBV20-1
cdr3_length: 10
j_call: TRBJ2-1
cdr3_aa: SASIPGNEQF

v_call: TRBV7-6
cdr3_length: 13
j_call: TRBJ1-2
cdr3_aa: ASSASGTGEYGYT

v_call: TRBV2
cdr3_length: 13
j_call: TRBJ1-6
cdr3_aa: ASKPRGGHGSPLH

v_call: TRBV7-8
cdr3_length: 14
j_call: TRBJ2-5
cdr3_aa: ASSPARIVAYSSQY

v_call: TRBV28
cdr3_length: 12
j_call: TRBJ1-2
cdr3_aa: ASSSTPTAYGYT

v_call: TRBV19
cdr3_length: 13
j_call: TRBJ2-7
cdr3_aa: ASRMGQGRTYEQY

v_call: TRBV7-4
cdr3_length: 12
j_call: TRBJ2-5
cdr3_aa: ASSYGTLQETQY

v_call: TRBV6-2/TRBV6-3
cdr3_length: 16
j_call: TRBJ2-6
cdr3_aa: TSSETGQGLAGANVLT

v_call: TRBV7-6
cdr3_length: 14
j_call: TRBJ1-5
cdr3_aa: ASSLGNIAGHQPQH

v_call: TRBV6-8
cdr3_length: 13
j_call: TRBJ1-2
cdr3_aa: ASSFSGTGNYGYT

v_call: TRBV7-8
cdr3_length: 13
j_call: TRBJ2-2
cdr3_aa: ASSPLAPNTGELF

v_call: TRBV20-1
cdr3_length: 11
j_call: TRBJ2-5
cdr3_aa: SAPGTSAETQY

v_call: TRBV20-1
cdr3_length: 12
j_call: TRBJ2-7
cdr3_aa: SARRRESSYEQY

v_call: TRBV6-2/TRBV6-3
cdr3_length: 14
j_call: TRBJ2-5
cdr3_aa: ASSYSVRAYQETQY

v_call: TRBV12-5
cdr3_length: 11
j_call: TRBJ2-5
cdr3_aa: ASGFVGEETQY

v_call: TRBV12-3/TRBV12-4
cdr3_length: 13
j_call: TRBJ1-2
cdr3_aa: ASSPLQTANYGYT

v_call: TRBV3-1
cdr3_length: 13
j_call: TRBJ2-1
cdr3_aa: ASSQRGGGYNEQF

v_call: TRBV7-9
cdr3_length: 14
j_call: TRBJ2-1
cdr3_aa: ASSLRPGQGDNEQF

v_call: TRBV20-1
cdr3_length: 14
j_call: TRBJ2-1
cdr3_aa: SPVRGAGGSNNEQF

v_call: TRBV10-2
cdr3_length: 14
j_call: TRBJ2-2
cdr3_aa: ASSEVGGANTGELF

v_call: TRBV5-3
cdr3_length: 12
j_call: TRBJ2-5
cdr3_aa: ASSRSWGGETQY

v_call: TRBV4-2
cdr3_length: 12
j_call: TRBJ2-1
cdr3_aa: ASSPRDSGDEQF

v_call: TRBV24-1
cdr3_length: 11
j_call: TRBJ2-1
cdr3_aa: ATSDQDYNEQF

v_call: TRBV7-8
cdr3_length: 13
j_call: TRBJ2-5
cdr3_aa: ASSLGGASRETQY

v_call: TRBV12-3/TRBV12-4
cdr3_length: 10
j_call: TRBJ1-1
cdr3_aa: ASSLGGKVAF

v_call: TRBV7-2
cdr3_length: 11
j_call: TRBJ2-1
cdr3_aa: ASSTLHMGEQF

v_call: TRBV28
cdr3_length: 13
j_call: TRBJ2-5
cdr3_aa: ASSRGQGMGETQY

v_call: TRBV7-2
cdr3_length: 13
j_call: TRBJ2-7
cdr3_aa: ASSLGGLGGTEQY

v_call: TRBV7-8
cdr3_length: 12
j_call: TRBJ1-5
cdr3_aa: ASSFSGVGQPQH